The rows below give T cell receptor beta chains drawn from one sample of a study of blood T cell repertoires in COVID-19. The assay was immunoSEQ multiplex PCR, and TCRdb's table has in-frame clones only and misses some. The top ten hold approximately 3.9% of the sample, which has 120,000 or so clones, about 80% seen once. Material: peripheral blood. The receptors were sampled from a woman aged 45-60 years with acute or convalescent COVID-19. Both conserved end residues are trimmed from each CDR3.

V gene: TRBV20-1
J gene: TRBJ1-2
CDR3 protein: SASGQGNYGYT

V gene: TRBV19
J gene: TRBJ2-1
CDR3 protein: ASSIRDRGFNEQF

V gene: TRBV30
J gene: TRBJ2-1
CDR3 protein: AWAGQGINEQF

V gene: TRBV5-4
J gene: TRBJ2-3
CDR3 protein: ASSARGPGGSTDTQY

V gene: TRBV2
J gene: TRBJ2-7
CDR3 protein: ASRSGTGTYEQY

V gene: TRBV7-7
J gene: TRBJ2-5
CDR3 protein: ASSLGGPSLTQY

V gene: TRBV7-9
J gene: TRBJ2-7
CDR3 protein: ASSSGTYEQY

V gene: TRBV3-1/TRBV3-2
J gene: TRBJ1-4
CDR3 protein: ASSQNGAGGNEKLF

V gene: TRBV25-1
J gene: TRBJ1-1
CDR3 protein: AKTGRITEAF

V gene: TRBV19
J gene: TRBJ2-2
CDR3 protein: ASSMRQGTGELF

V gene: TRBV27
J gene: TRBJ1-3
CDR3 protein: ASAPGTARHSGNTIY

V gene: TRBV9
J gene: TRBJ1-5
CDR3 protein: ASSVEGGSQPQH

V gene: TRBV6-2/TRBV6-3
J gene: TRBJ1-1
CDR3 protein: ASSYSLDTEAF

V gene: TRBV19
J gene: TRBJ2-3
CDR3 protein: ASSIRRETDTQY

V gene: TRBV18
J gene: TRBJ2-3
CDR3 protein: ASSPIQGNTDTQY

V gene: TRBV9
J gene: TRBJ1-1
CDR3 protein: ASSPIAGTEAF

V gene: TRBV9
J gene: TRBJ1-5
CDR3 protein: ASSDRDSNQPQH

V gene: TRBV6-5
J gene: TRBJ1-1
CDR3 protein: ASRLTGYDTEAF

V gene: TRBV10-3
J gene: TRBJ2-3
CDR3 protein: AIRTTSGGDTQY

V gene: TRBV4-1
J gene: TRBJ2-7
CDR3 protein: ASRPPAKNREPYEQY